This T cell receptor beta chain was captured by sequencing in a study of shared clonotypes between healthy human individuals. Template for every sorted-subset replicate PCR totaled around 210 ng DNA, roughly 30,000 T cell genomes. Clones were read by immunoSEQ multiplex PCR, and TCRdb kept only the in-frame ones, dropping some. The table shows some 900,000 clones, with over 75% occurring only once. The clonotype comes from a man younger than 30 in good health. The material sequenced was memory CD4+ T cells sorted from blood. Subset indicated: CD45RA-negative fraction.

For the CDR3, the DNA is TGTGCCAGCAGTGAGGACAGGGCCCGCTCTGGCTACACCTTC. Protein product: CASSEDRARSGYTF. The genes are TRBV6-1 and TRBJ1-2; 8 bases map to TRBD1. Germline-derived CDR1 and CDR2 are MNHNS and SASEGT. The V gene end was trimmed by 3 bases and the J gene end by 7 bases; junction bases not matched to a gene: 7. The CDR3 contains 14 residues.